The 11 T cell receptor beta chains below were found in one sample sequenced in a study of cytomegalovirus exposure and HLA in healthy donors. Profiling relied on immunoSEQ multiplex PCR, and the TCRdb table lists in-frame clones only, not all of them. The sample gives around 200,000 clones, about 90% of which show up once; 2.9% is in the top ten. The sequenced material came from PBMCs. The receptors were gathered from a woman aged 18 to 35 in good health and CMV-seronegative.

The J gene is TRBJ2-7, the V gene TRBV29-1, with 7 bases lining up with TRBD2. Losses at the gene ends were 1 base for V and 2 bases for J; bases not matched to a gene: 2. This CDR3 spans 13 amino acids. Germline CDR1 SQVTM, CDR2 ANQGSEA. The CDR3 DNA follows: TGCAGCGTTGAAGGGGAGGGGACCTACGAGCAGTACTTC. It yields the protein CSVEGEGTYEQYF.

This clone appeared once. The rearrangement links TRBV18 to TRBJ2-2, with 7 bases matching TRBD1. V shed 5 bases and J 4 bases; nucleotides not matched to a gene: 7. Germline loops: CDR1 KGHSH, CDR2 LQKENI. The length of the CDR3 is 15 residues. CDR3 in DNA: TGTGCCAGCTCAGGCGACAGGGACGGCACCGGGGAGCTGTTTTTT. Protein sequence: CASSGDRDGTGELFF.

This clone was seen a single time. The rearrangement uses TRBV9 and TRBJ2-7; the match to TRBD2 covers 9 bases. Germline lookup yields CDR1 SGDLS and CDR2 YYNGEE. V lost 0 bases and J lost 6; bases outside the gene matches: 7. The CDR3 spans 15 residues. This chain's CDR3 is CASSVGIAGDFEQYF. CDR3 coding DNA: TGTGCCAGCAGCGTAGGAATAGCGGGAGATTTCGAGCAGTACTTC.

The chain links TRBV7-9 to TRBJ2-5; the D gene is possibly TRBD2 (6 bases). Trimming shortened V by 5 bases and J by 0 bases, and 13 bases separated the two germline ends. The CDR3 sequence is 15 residues long. Germline V lookup: CDR1 SEHNR, CDR2 FQNEAQ (reference sequence). CDR3 loop: CASSGEDSYQETQYF. The CDR3 nucleotides are TGTGCCAGCAGCGGGGAGGATTCGTACCAAGAGACCCAGTACTTC.

The CDR3 spells CASSSEDSPNYGYTF. The CDR3 coding sequence is TGTGCCAGCAGCTCAGAGGACAGTCCTAACTATGGCTACACCTTC. This chain links TRBV7-9 with TRBJ1-2; perhaps TRBD1 as D (6 bases). This CDR3 has 15 amino acids. V lost 4 bases and J 0 bases, leaving 12 bases between the germline ends. CDR1 SEHNR and CDR2 FQNEAQ come from the germline V gene (reference sequence).

This clone was observed once. The gene calls are TRBV9 and TRBJ2-7; D may be TRBD1 (5 bases). Looked up from germline, CDR1 is SGDLS and CDR2 is YYNGEE. V lost 2 bases and J lost 3, with 12 bases in between. The CDR3 has 14 residues. CDR3 nucleotide sequence: TGTGCCAGCAGCGTTTCACAGGACAACTACGAGCAGTACTTC. Residues: CASSVSQDNYEQYF. The complete variable domain, with remaining parts taken from reference TRBV9 and TRBJ2-7, reads DSGVTQTPKHLITATGQRVTLRCSPRSGDLSVYWYQQSLDQGLQFLIQYYNGEERAKGNILERFSAQQFPDLHSELNLSSLELGDSALYFCASSVSQDNYEQYFGPGTRLTVT.

V gene TRBV9 combines with J gene TRBJ2-2, with 9 positions matching TRBD2. V lost 0 bases, J lost 0 bases, and 3 bases stayed unmatched. The CDR3 totals 17 residues. The germline CDR1 and CDR2 sequences are SGDLS and YYNGEE. CDR3 residues: CASSVGLAETNTGELFF. The CDR3 region has the DNA TGTGCCAGCAGCGTAGGACTAGCGGAAACGAACACCGGGGAGCTGTTTTTT.

A single count supports this clone. This rearrangement joins TRBV28 to TRBJ2-3; 9 bases are a match to TRBD2. Germline loops: CDR1 MDHEN, CDR2 SYDVKM. J gave up 5 bases and V 2 bases, and 5 bases lay outside the gene matches. This CDR3 has 15 residues. The CDR3 DNA reads as TGTGCCAGCAGTTTAGCGGGACTAGCTGGAGATACGCAGTATTTT. Translating it yields CASSLAGLAGDTQYF.

The chain is built from TRBV28 and TRBJ1-4; D uncertain. This CDR3 is 12 amino acids long. Trimming shortened V by 10 bases and J by 12 bases, and 18 bases separated the two germline ends. CDR1 is MDHEN, CDR2 SYDVKM, per germline. The CDR3 spells CATKSGVTELFF. CDR3 sequence (DNA): TGTGCCACCAAGAGCGGGGTTACAGAACTGTTTTTT.

The rearrangement links TRBV6-5 to TRBJ2-1; a possible D gene is TRBD2 (5 bases). Trimming removed 10 bases at V and 4 bases at J, with 20 bases between. The CDR3 runs to 15 residues. Germline loops: CDR1 MNHEY, CDR2 SVGAGI. CDR3 residues: CATQNLGLDYNEQFF. The CDR3 DNA sequence: TGTGCCACCCAAAACCTCGGACTGGATTACAATGAGCAGTTCTTC.

V is TRBV11-2 and J is TRBJ2-1, with 8 bases that match TRBD2. V trimming: 5 bases; J trimming: 9 bases; junction bases outside the gene matches: 15. Germline V gives CDR1 SGHAT, CDR2 FQNNGV. The CDR3 runs 16 residues. The CDR3, as DNA: TGTGCCAGCAGCCCTATAGCGGGAAAGGGGTCGGGTGAGCAGTTCTTC. Its translation: CASSPIAGKGSGEQFF.